This is a list of T cell receptor beta chains from one sample in a study of CD8+ T cells in alopecia areata. The method was immunoSEQ multiplex PCR; TCRdb's version includes in-frame clones alone and lacks a portion of them. The data hold 150,000 to 200,000 clones, with just over 65% observed a single time. Sample: CD4+ T cells sorted from blood, taken at week 4, from a patient treated with tofacitinib. These receptors came from a human donor with alopecia areata. Each CDR3 is given with its conserved first and last residue. The D gene is left open where the match is weak. Some rows have no size entry. The others give once, few or many, or a class for an expanded clone.

>-|TRBV29-1|-|TRBJ2-5
TGCAGCGTTGATTGGAGAGGGGAGACCCAGTACTTC
CSVDWRGETQYF
>-|TRBV25-1|-|TRBJ2-7
TGTGCCAGCACTGCCGGGGGCTACGAGCAGTACTTC
CASTAGGYEQYF
>TRBD1|TRBV30|-|TRBJ1-1
TGTGCCCGGGGACAGGGAATGAACACTGAAGCTTTCTTT
CARGQGMNTEAFF
>-|TRBV10-3|-|TRBJ1-5
TGTGCCATCAGTGAGTCGGGACAGCCCCAGCATTTT
CAISESGQPQHF
>-|TRBV6-5|-|TRBJ1-6
TGTGCCAGCAGTTTAACGCCGGGTTCACCCCTCCACTTT
CASSLTPGSPLHF
>-|TRBV4-2|few|TRBJ1-1
TGTGCCAGCAGCCAAGCCACCACCCTGAACACTGAAGCTTTCTTT
CASSQATTLNTEAFF
>-|TRBV30|-|TRBJ2-7
TGTGCCTGGAGTGCAGGGTTCGAGCAGTACTTC
CAWSAGFEQYF
>TRBD2|TRBV2|-|TRBJ2-1
TGTGCCAGCAGAGTAGCGGGGGGGTCCTACAATGAGCAGTTCTTC
CASRVAGGSYNEQFF
>-|TRBV29-1|-|TRBJ2-5
TGCAGCTTTAGCGGTGGGGAGACCCAGTACTTC
CSFSGGETQYF
>-|TRBV2|-|TRBJ2-5
TGTGCCAGCATTAGAGAGATGCAAGAGACCCAGTACTTC
CASIREMQETQYF
>TRBD2|TRBV6-1|-|TRBJ2-1
TGTGCCAGCAGTCACGGACTAGCGGGGGTGTATGAGCAGTTCTTC
CASSHGLAGVYEQFF
>-|TRBV7-8|-|TRBJ1-1
TGTGCCAGCACACAGGGTTCCACTGAAGCTTTCTTT
CASTQGSTEAFF
>-|TRBV9|-|TRBJ2-5
TGTGCCAGCAGCGTAGGGGACGGTGGGACCCAGTACTTC
CASSVGDGGTQYF
>-|TRBV10-2|-|TRBJ1-1
TGCGCCAGCAGTGAGTGGGAGGCTGGGGGATCAGCTTTCTTT
CASSEWEAGGSAFF
>TRBD2|TRBV9|few|TRBJ2-3
TGTGCCAGCAGCGTGACTAGCGGGGGGACCTTCGAGGCGCAGTATTTT
CASSVTSGGTFEAQYF
>-|TRBV27|few|TRBJ2-7
TGTGCCAGCAGTCCCAAAAGGGTAAACGAGCAGTACTTC
CASSPKRVNEQYF
>TRBD1|TRBV29-1|few|TRBJ2-5
TGCAGCGTACGGACAGGGGGCCTCCAAGAGACCCAGTACTTC
CSVRTGGLQETQYF
>-|TRBV29-1|-|TRBJ1-1
TGCAGCGTTTGGACAGCTGAAGCTTTCTTT
CSVWTAEAFF
>TRBD1|TRBV2|-|TRBJ1-6
TGTGCCAGCAGCGGACAGGGGGTTGGTAATTCACCCCTCCACTTT
CASSGQGVGNSPLHF
>TRBD2|TRBV30|-|TRBJ2-3
TGTGCCTGGACCATACTAGCGGGGGGGACAGATACGCAGTATTTT
CAWTILAGGTDTQYF
>-|TRBV29-1|-|TRBJ2-5
TGCAGCGTTGCCCACCCCCAGGCTGGAGGGGAGACCCAGTACTTC
CSVAHPQAGGETQYF
>TRBD1|TRBV9|-|TRBJ1-6
TGTGCCAGCAGCGTAACCGGGACAGGGGATCCCCTCCACTTT
CASSVTGTGDPLHF
>-|TRBV30|-|TRBJ1-2
TGTGCCTGGAGTGTACTGAGTTCAGCTAACTATGGCTACACCTTC
CAWSVLSSANYGYTF
>-|TRBV30|-|TRBJ1-5
TGTGCCTGGGACGGCGAATATAGCAATCAGCCCCAGCATTTT
CAWDGEYSNQPQHF
>-|TRBV19|few|TRBJ2-6
TGTGCCAGTAGCTTCTCCGGGACCAGGAGTGGTGGGGCCAACGTCCTGACTTTC
CASSFSGTRSGGANVLTF
>-|TRBV5-6|-|TRBJ2-5
TGTGCCAGCAGCTTGGCGTGGGCAGAGACCCAGTACTTC
CASSLAWAETQYF
>-|TRBV7-6|many|TRBJ2-6
TGTGCCAGCAGCTTAGAGAACAGCGCCTCTGGGGCCAACGTCCTGACTTTC
CASSLENSASGANVLTF
>TRBD1|TRBV5-4|few|TRBJ2-5
TGTGCCAGCAGCTTGGACAGGGGGGTAGAGACCCAGTACTTC
CASSLDRGVETQYF